The 27 T cell receptor beta chains reported below all come from one sample, sequenced in a study of cytomegalovirus exposure and HLA in healthy donors. It was with 60 Vbeta and 13 Jbeta primers that the PCR ran. The protocol was immunoSEQ multiplex PCR, while the TCRdb copy is restricted to in-frame clones and leaves out a portion. The top ten hold about 6% of the sample, which has 110,000 or so clones, about 8.6% seen once. The specimen sequenced was PBMCs. These receptors originate from a woman between 40 and 50 years old in good health and CMV-seropositive.

The rearrangement uses TRBV6-4 and TRBJ2-1; 12 bases match TRBD1. After removal of 4 bases from V and 4 bases from J, the junction contained 2 bases not matched to a gene. The CDR3 has 15 residues. Germline CDR1 reads MRHNA; CDR2 reads SNTAGT. The CDR3 spells CASSGGQGAYNEQFF. The CDR3 nucleotides are TGTGCCAGCAGTGGGGGACAGGGGGCATACAATGAGCAGTTCTTC.

The sample holds a few counts of this clone. The chain uses TRBV19 and TRBJ1-4, with 9 bases matching TRBD1. Unmatched junction bases numbered 4, after V lost 5 bases and J lost 0 bases. The CDR3 extends over 16 amino acids. Germline lookup yields CDR1 LNHDA and CDR2 SQIVND (reference sequence). Here the CDR3 DNA reads TGTGCCAGTAGTGAGTGGACAGGGGCAACTAATGAAAAACTGTTTTTT. As protein: CASSEWTGATNEKLFF.

This clone showed up just a few times. The chain carries TRBV27 and TRBJ1-1; unclear D gene. Germline V gives CDR1 MNHEY, CDR2 SMNVEV (reference sequence). Trimming cost V 5 bases and J 4 bases, with 14 bases left between them. CDR3 length: 14 amino acids. CDR3 loop: CASSGLRDGTEAFF. CDR3 DNA: TGTGCCAGCAGTGGGCTCCGGGATGGCACTGAAGCTTTCTTT.

In DNA form, the CDR3 reads TGTGCCAGCAGCTTGAGTGTGGACGAGCAGTACTTC. Its protein is CASSLSVDEQYF. This chain joins TRBV7-8 and TRBJ2-7, with unresolved D. The CDR3 length is 12 residues. Germline values: CDR1 SGHVS, CDR2 FQNEAQ. Trimming removed 3 bases at V and 5 bases at J, with 8 bases between.

This clone was counted a few times. This sequence joins TRBV12-5 and TRBJ2-7; a possible D gene is TRBD1 (6 bases). Germline assignment: CDR1 LGHNT and CDR2 FRNRAP. This CDR3 is built from 12 residues. The germline V and J ends were trimmed by 4 bases and 8 bases, with 12 bases remaining between them. CDR3 protein: CASGYRVAQQYF. The DNA for the CDR3 is TGTGCTAGTGGTTACAGGGTAGCCCAGCAGTACTTC.

This clone was counted only a few times. This chain uses TRBV6-5 with TRBJ1-6; possible D gene TRBD1, 5 bases. The germline CDR1 and CDR2 sequences are MNHEY and SVGAGI. V gave up 5 bases and J gave up 9 bases, with 11 bases separating them. The CDR3 contains 13 residues. Here the CDR3 DNA reads TGTGCCAGCAGTGAAACAAGGGGTTCACCCCTCCACTTT. Its protein is CASSETRGSPLHF.

V is TRBV7-8 and J is TRBJ1-6; perhaps TRBD1 as D (5 bases). The ends were cut back, 5 bases at V and 4 bases at J, with 12 bases in the middle. The CDR3 covers 15 residues. The germline gives CDR1 SGHVS, CDR2 FQNEAQ. CDR3: CASSARQYYNSPLHF. Written as DNA, the CDR3 is TGTGCCAGCAGCGCAAGACAGTATTATAATTCACCCCTCCACTTT.

The CDR3 DNA reads as TGTGCCAGCTGGGCAGCAACTAACTATGGCTACACCTTC. This gives the protein CASWAATNYGYTF. This chain joins TRBV27 and TRBJ1-2; D is unresolved. Trimming removed 8 bases at V and 0 bases at J, with 10 bases between. CDR1 and CDR2 from the germline V gene are MNHEY and SMNVEV (reference sequence). This CDR3 contains 13 residues.

This clone was counted only a few times. The chain joins TRBV15 to TRBJ2-2; D ambiguous. CDR3 size: 15 residues. In germline, CDR1 is LNHNV, CDR2 YYDKDF (reference sequence). Trimming pared 1 base from V and 4 bases from J, leaving 10 bases between. The CDR3 nucleotides read TGTGCCACCAGCAGAGGGTCAAGGAGCACCGGGGAGCTGTTTTTT. This codes for CATSRGSRSTGELFF.

CDR3 in amino acids: CASSSTGTRAYEQYF. The DNA of the CDR3 is TGTGCCAGCAGTTCCACCGGGACAAGGGCCTACGAGCAGTACTTC. The chain combines TRBV6-5 with TRBJ2-7, with D perhaps TRBD1 (6 bases). This CDR3 is built from 15 residues. Trimming took 4 bases from V and 2 from J, leaving 15 bases between them. Germline CDR1 reads MNHEY; CDR2 reads SVGAGI.

This clone was recorded a few times. The V call is TRBV7-9, the J call TRBJ1-1, with TRBD1 identical over 8 bases. V lost 5 bases to trimming and J lost 5 bases; unmatched junction nucleotides: 7. CDR3 length: 14 residues. Germline V CDR1 and CDR2: SEHNR, FQNEAQ (reference sequence). The CDR3 reads CASSRTGGRTEAFF. CDR3 DNA sequence: TGTGCCAGCAGCCGCACAGGGGGTCGGACTGAAGCTTTCTTT.

The chain links TRBV5-1 to TRBJ2-7; 7 positions agree with TRBD1. Germline assignment: CDR1 SGHRS and CDR2 YFSETQ. J was trimmed by 0 bases and V by 5 bases; bases with no gene match: 8. This CDR3 has 15 residues. CDR3 sequence (DNA): TGCGCCAGCAGTCTAACAGGGGTTAACTCCTACGAGCAGTACTTC. This gives the protein CASSLTGVNSYEQYF.

This sequence joins TRBV18 and TRBJ1-1; TRBD1 matches at 8 bases. Looked up from germline, CDR1 is KGHSH and CDR2 is LQKENI. The CDR3 has 15 residues. V lost 2 bases, J lost 4 bases, and 6 bases stayed unmatched. This CDR3 reads CASSPVTQGGTEAFF. DNA for the CDR3: TGTGCCAGCTCACCAGTCACACAGGGGGGCACTGAAGCTTTCTTT.

This clone was counted a few times. The chain couples TRBV7-2 to TRBJ1-6, with D unresolved. V lost 1 base and J lost 1, with 8 bases in between. The CDR3 has 16 residues. CDR1 and CDR2 (germline): SGHTA, FQGNSA. The CDR3: CASSLEGGSYNSPLHF. In nucleotides, the CDR3 is TGTGCCAGCAGCTTAGAAGGAGGGTCCTATAATTCACCCCTCCACTTT. The variable domain in full, completed from reference TRBV7-2 and TRBJ1-6, reads GAGVSQSPSNKVTEKGKDVELRCDPISGHTALYWYRQSLGQGLEFLIYFQGNSAPDKSGLPSDRFSAERTGGSVSTLTIQRTQQEDSAVYLCASSLEGGSYNSPLHFGNGTRLTVT.

There are many counts of this clone. V usage is TRBV7-9 and J usage is TRBJ1-2; 9 positions agree with TRBD1. CDR1 is SEHNR and CDR2 is FQNEAQ in the germline V gene (reference sequence). This CDR3 spans 14 amino acids. The V and J ends lost 4 bases and 2 bases, in that order; junction bases with no gene match: 2. CDR3 bases: TGTGCCAGCAGCTGGACAGGGGCCAACTATGGCTACACCTTC. Residues: CASSWTGANYGYTF.

This clone is medium-sized in the sample. The V call is TRBV5-1, the J call TRBJ2-5; a possible D gene is TRBD1 (6 bases). Between the trimmed V and J ends, which lost 0 bases and 5 bases, there was a span of 11 bases. Per germline, CDR1 SGHRS and CDR2 YFSETQ. The CDR3 covers 14 residues. CDR3 in DNA: TGCGCCAGCAGCTTGGCCATGGGGGCCGAGACCCAGTACTTC. It yields the protein CASSLAMGAETQYF.

This clone occurred a few times. The chain couples TRBV5-1 to TRBJ1-5; the D gene is possibly TRBD1 (5 bases). The CDR3 totals 15 residues. Germline V lookup: CDR1 SGHRS, CDR2 YFSETQ. The V end was cut by 4 bases, the J end by 6 bases, with 17 bases between. The CDR3 DNA reads as TGCGCCAGCAGCCTTGGAGAGGGGAGGGGTCAGCCCCAGCATTTT. As protein: CASSLGEGRGQPQHF.

The V call is TRBV7-8, the J call TRBJ2-7; 8 bases match TRBD1. After removal of 2 bases from V and 9 bases from J, the junction contained 12 bases not matched to a gene. This CDR3 region has 15 residues. CDR1 is SGHVS and CDR2 is FQNEAQ in the germline V gene. The CDR3 coding sequence is TGTGCCAGCAGCTTATCGACAGGGGCCGTCTGGGGGCAGTACTTC. This gives the protein CASSLSTGAVWGQYF.

J is TRBJ1-3 and V is TRBV2, with no clear D. Germline assignment: CDR1 SNHLY and CDR2 FYNNEI. V gave up 4 bases and J gave up 4 bases, with 5 bases separating them. This CDR3 has 12 amino acids. CDR3 nucleotides: TGTGCCAGCAGTGTTATCGGAAACACCATATATTTT. This translates into CASSVIGNTIYF.

A few counts support this clone. The rearrangement links TRBV10-3 to TRBJ1-1; D is uncertain. Deletions cut 3 bases from V and 7 bases from J, with 18 bases between. Germline CDR1 is ENHRY and CDR2 is SYGVKD. The CDR3 consists of 15 residues. CDR3 sequence reads: CAISDAGRLKVEAFF. Here the CDR3 DNA reads TGTGCCATCAGTGACGCAGGCCGGCTAAAGGTTGAAGCTTTCTTT.

This clone has more than one count but fewer than ten. The rearrangement links TRBV10-2 to TRBJ1-1; 8 bases line up with TRBD1. Per the germline V gene, CDR1 is WSHSY and CDR2 is SAAADI. V was pared by 4 bases and J by 0 bases, with 4 bases of the junction left unmatched. The CDR3 contains 15 residues. The CDR3 bases are TGCGCCAGCAGTGGCGGGGGACAGGTGAACACTGAAGCTTTCTTT. It is translated as CASSGGGQVNTEAFF.

Only a few counts were recorded for this clone. The chain has TRBV18 and TRBJ1-2; TRBD1 agrees at 8 bases. The CDR3 is 15 amino acids. Looked up from germline, CDR1 is KGHSH and CDR2 is LQKENI. The ends lost 2 bases at V and 4 bases at J; junction bases unmatched: 6. CDR3: CASSPGTGGFYGYTF. CDR3 nucleotide sequence: TGTGCCAGCTCACCAGGGACAGGAGGTTTCTATGGCTACACCTTC.

As DNA, the CDR3 is TGCGCCAGCAGCTTTCTGGGGGCATACGAGCAGTACTTC. It yields the protein CASSFLGAYEQYF. The rearrangement joins TRBV5-1 to TRBJ2-7; D is possibly TRBD1 (6 bases). V shed 2 bases and J shed 4 bases, with 10 bases lying between them. Germline V gene lookup returns CDR1 SGHRS and CDR2 YFSETQ. The CDR3 totals 13 residues.

CDR3 sequence reads: CASIAGQGVSEAFF. CDR3 DNA: TGTGCCAGCATCGCGGGACAGGGAGTTTCTGAAGCTTTCTTT. The rearrangement links TRBV28 to TRBJ1-1; 9 bases match TRBD1. V trimming: 7 bases; J trimming: 6 bases; junction bases outside the gene matches: 9. Germline V gene sequence: CDR1 MDHEN, CDR2 SYDVKM. The CDR3 contains 14 residues.

This clone was detected a few times. The CDR3 nucleotides are TGCAGCGTTGAGGGGACAGGGTCGAGCTCCTACGAGCAGTACTTC. It is translated as CSVEGTGSSSYEQYF. The chain carries TRBV29-1 and TRBJ2-7; 9 bases map to TRBD1. The germline V gene has CDR1 SQVTM and CDR2 ANQGSEA. Trimming at V came to 3 bases and at J to 0 bases, leaving 6 bases not matched to a gene. This CDR3 region has 15 residues.

This clone was counted between two and nine times. This rearrangement joins TRBV6-6 to TRBJ2-1; 9 positions agree with TRBD1. The length of the CDR3 is 15 residues. The junction had 5 bases not matched to a gene; V was cut back by 0 bases and J by 8 bases. Germline CDR1 MNHNY, CDR2 SVGAGI (reference sequence). The CDR3 bases are TGTGCCAGCAGTTACTCCGGACAGGGGAGGGATGAGCAGTTCTTC. Protein product: CASSYSGQGRDEQFF.

This clone was seen a few times. The chain has TRBV6-4 and TRBJ2-1, with D maybe TRBD2 (6 bases). CDR1 is MRHNA, CDR2 SNTAGT, per germline. V lost 10 bases to trimming and J lost 4 bases, with 14 bases between them. This CDR3 comprises 13 residues. The CDR3 DNA reads TGTGCCACCGGGACTGGAGATTACAATGAGCAGTTCTTC. Encoded protein: CATGTGDYNEQFF.